The rows below give T cell receptor beta chains drawn from one sample of a study of metastatic and nonmetastatic thyroid tumors. With MiXCR, TCRdb reprocessed the PCR reads. Of 75,000 to 95,000 clones listed, about 12% are singletons. Source material: blood. Receptors were obtained from a female donor with papillary thyroid cancer or a benign thyroid nodule (not recorded which). Some clones in this sample may be carry-over from other donors' samples. Each CDR3 is given with its conserved first and last residue. D genes are given only for firm matches. Clone size is stated in some rows and not others, as once, few, many or a class when expanded.

CDR3 DNA,CDR3 protein,V gene,clone size,J gene,D gene
TGTGCCAGCAGTGAAGGGAGGGCCGGAGGGAACGAGCAGTACTTC,CASSEGRAGGNEQYF,TRBV2,many,TRBJ2-7,-
TGCGCCAGCAGCCAAGGAACAGTGGCGTCAGATACGCAGTATTTT,CASSQGTVASDTQYF,TRBV4-3,many,TRBJ2-3,-
TGTGCCAGCCGCTGGCTAGCGGAGACCCAGTACTTC,CASRWLAETQYF,TRBV2,many,TRBJ2-5,-
TGTGCCAGCAGTTCGGCTACCCTATCCAGATATGGCTACACCTTC,CASSSATLSRYGYTF,TRBV28,many,TRBJ1-2,-
TGTGCCAGCTCACGAGCGGGAGGGAGCTACGAGCAGTACTTC,CASSRAGGSYEQYF,TRBV18,many,TRBJ2-7,TRBD2
TGTGCCTGGAGTGAAGGACAGACCGGGGAGCTGTTTTTT,CAWSEGQTGELFF,TRBV30,-,TRBJ2-2,-
TGTGCCAGCAGTTTCGGGGGCGTCAACACTGAAGCTTTCTTT,CASSFGGVNTEAFF,TRBV12-3/TRBV12-4,many,TRBJ1-1,-
TGTGCCTGGAGGACTCCGGGACAGGGGGCATACGAGCAGTACTTC,CAWRTPGQGAYEQYF,TRBV30,many,TRBJ2-7,TRBD1
TGTGCCAGCAGTGATGGGGGGGTGGTAGATACGCAGTATTTT,CASSDGGVVDTQYF,TRBV2,few,TRBJ2-3,TRBD2
TGTGCCAGCAGCTCACAGGGGGCAAAGCCCTACGAGCAGTACTTC,CASSSQGAKPYEQYF,TRBV7-8,-,TRBJ2-7,TRBD1
TGTGCCACCAGCAATCCGGGACAGCAAGAGACCCAGTACTTC,CATSNPGQQETQYF,TRBV15,many,TRBJ2-5,TRBD1
TGCGCCAGCAGCTTCTTCCTAGCTGAGGTGAACACCGGGGAGCTGTTTTTT,CASSFFLAEVNTGELFF,TRBV5-1,-,TRBJ2-2,-
TGCGCCAGCAGTTATTTAGGTAGCGGGATACCCTACGAGCAGTACTTC,CASSYLGSGIPYEQYF,TRBV10-1,-,TRBJ2-7,TRBD2